The entry below gives a single T cell receptor beta chain sequence along with its context. Its antigen is as yet unknown. TCRdb's table, derived via immunoSEQ multiplex PCR, lists solely in-frame clones and lacks some. The sample shows about 4,200 clones, around 77% of them seen only once. The data were taken from a study of somatic mutations in cytotoxic T cells in rheumatoid arthritis. Study conclusions and caveats: Expanded CD8+ clones had unknown antigen targets.

Germline assignment: CDR1 MNHNY and CDR2 SVGAGI (reference sequence). Deletions cut 6 bases from V and 4 bases from J, with 4 bases between. The CDR3 spans 11 residues. The specimen was CD8+ T cells sorted from blood. The rearrangement uses TRBV6-6 and TRBJ1-3; the D is unclear. This TCR derives from an adult with rheumatoid arthritis. CDR3 DNA sequence: TGTGCCAGCAGCCAGGGAAACACCATATATTTT. It specifies CASSQGNTIYF.